The source of this T cell receptor (beta chain) is a study of T-cell reconstitution after alpha-beta-depleted transplantation in children. Unique molecular identifiers were used in preparing the TCRbeta library. MiXCR, run by TCRdb on the PCR reads, gives a single entry per CDR3 protein. The sample carries about 260,000 distinct CDR3 sequences, around 7.5% recorded once. This clonotype was seen more than once but under ten times. The input for sequencing was PBMCs, mostly from graft donor cells, taken 180 days after TCRalphabeta/CD19-depleted stem cell transplant. This receptor was taken from a male patient between 10 and 17 years old who had a stem cell transplant for acute lymphoblastic leukemia, so the T cells may come from the graft donor.

In DNA form, the CDR3 reads TGTGCCAGCACCTCAGGGGGGGGTACCCAGCCCCAGCATTTT. The encoded protein is CASTSGGGTQPQHF. The chain has TRBV12-3 or TRBV12-4 and TRBJ1-5, with 7 nucleotides matching TRBD1. V gave up 7 bases and J gave up 7 bases; unmatched junction bases: 10. This CDR3 region has 14 residues.